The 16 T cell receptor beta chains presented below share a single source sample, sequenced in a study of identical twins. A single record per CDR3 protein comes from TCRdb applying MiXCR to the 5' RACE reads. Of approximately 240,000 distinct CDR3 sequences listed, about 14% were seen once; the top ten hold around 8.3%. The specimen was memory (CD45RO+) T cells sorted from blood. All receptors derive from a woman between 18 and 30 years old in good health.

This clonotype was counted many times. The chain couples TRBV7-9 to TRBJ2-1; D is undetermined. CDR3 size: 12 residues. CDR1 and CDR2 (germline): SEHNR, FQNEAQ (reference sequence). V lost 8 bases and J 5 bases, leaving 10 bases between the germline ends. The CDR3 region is CASSLADNEQFF. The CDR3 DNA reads TGTGCCAGCTCCCTCGCCGACAATGAGCAGTTCTTC. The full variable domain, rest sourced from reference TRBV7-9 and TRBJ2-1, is DTGVSQNPRHKITKRGQNVTFRCDPISEHNRLYWYRQTLGQGPEFLTYFQNEAQLEKSRLLSDRFSAERPKGSFSTLEIQRTEQGDSAMYLCASSLADNEQFFGPGTRLTVL.

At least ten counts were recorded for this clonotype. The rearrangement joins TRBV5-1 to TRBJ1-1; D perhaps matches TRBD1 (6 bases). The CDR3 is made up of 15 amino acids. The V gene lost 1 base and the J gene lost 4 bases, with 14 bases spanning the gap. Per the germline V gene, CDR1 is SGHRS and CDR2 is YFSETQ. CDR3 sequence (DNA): TGCGCCAGCAGCTTGAATGGTGGAGGGGGCACTGAAGCTTTCTTT. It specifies CASSLNGGGGTEAFF. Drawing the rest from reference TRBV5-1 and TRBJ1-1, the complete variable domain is KAGVTQTPRYLIKTRGQQVTLSCSPISGHRSVSWYQQTPGQGLQFLFEYFSETQRNKGNFPGRFSGRQFSNSRSEMNVSTLELGDSALYLCASSLNGGGGTEAFFGQGTRLTVV.

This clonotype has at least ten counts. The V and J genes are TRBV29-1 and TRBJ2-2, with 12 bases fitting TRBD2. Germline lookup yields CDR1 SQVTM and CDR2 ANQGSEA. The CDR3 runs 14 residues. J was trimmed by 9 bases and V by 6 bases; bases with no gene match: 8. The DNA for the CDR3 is TGCAGCGTGGCTAGCGGGAGGGCGGACCGGGAGCTGTTTTTT. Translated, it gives CSVASGRADRELFF.

CDR3 coding DNA: TGTGCCAGCAGCTCCCTGGCGGGAGCATGGGAGACCCAGTACTTC. Translation: CASSSLAGAWETQYF. The chain employs TRBV11-2 and TRBJ2-5, with TRBD2 matching 7 bases. The CDR3 is made up of 15 amino acids. Germline V gene lookup returns CDR1 SGHAT and CDR2 FQNNGV. The junction had 10 bases not matched to a gene; V was cut back by 4 bases and J by 5 bases.

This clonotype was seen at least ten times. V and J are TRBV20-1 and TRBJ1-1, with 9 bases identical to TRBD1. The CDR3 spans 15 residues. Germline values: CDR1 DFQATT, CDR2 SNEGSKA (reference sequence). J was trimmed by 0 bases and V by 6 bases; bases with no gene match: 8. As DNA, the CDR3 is TGCAGTGCAAAGCTACAGGGGGCCTTGAACACTGAAGCTTTCTTT. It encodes CSAKLQGALNTEAFF.

The CDR3: CSVDEERAGSEYGYTF. For the CDR3, the DNA is TGCAGTGTAGATGAGGAGCGGGCAGGGTCGGAGTATGGCTACACCTTC. J is TRBJ1-2 and V is TRBV20-1; TRBD1 might be the D (5 bases). V gave up 7 bases and J gave up 5 bases, with 26 bases separating them. The germline gives CDR1 DFQATT, CDR2 SNEGSKA (reference sequence). CDR3 length: 16 amino acids.

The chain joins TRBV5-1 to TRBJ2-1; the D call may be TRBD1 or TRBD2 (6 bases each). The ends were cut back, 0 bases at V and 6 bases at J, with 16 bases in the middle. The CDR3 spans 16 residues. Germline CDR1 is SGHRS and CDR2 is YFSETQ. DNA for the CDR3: TGCGCCAGCAGCTTGGTTTCCGGGGGCCGACTCAATGAGCAGTTCTTC. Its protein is CASSLVSGGRLNEQFF.

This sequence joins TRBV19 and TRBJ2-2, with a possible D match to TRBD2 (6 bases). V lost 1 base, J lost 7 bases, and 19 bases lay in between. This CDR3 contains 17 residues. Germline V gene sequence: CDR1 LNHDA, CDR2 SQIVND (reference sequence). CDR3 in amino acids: CASSIAGGRRFGGELFF. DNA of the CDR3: TGTGCCAGTAGTATAGCCGGGGGACGTCGTTTTGGCGGGGAGCTGTTTTTT.

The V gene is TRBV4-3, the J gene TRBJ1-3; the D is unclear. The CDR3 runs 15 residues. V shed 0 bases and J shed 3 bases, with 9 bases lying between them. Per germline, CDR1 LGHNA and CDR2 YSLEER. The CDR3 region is CASSQDTGGGNTIYF. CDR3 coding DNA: TGCGCCAGCAGCCAAGATACGGGAGGTGGAAACACCATATATTTT.

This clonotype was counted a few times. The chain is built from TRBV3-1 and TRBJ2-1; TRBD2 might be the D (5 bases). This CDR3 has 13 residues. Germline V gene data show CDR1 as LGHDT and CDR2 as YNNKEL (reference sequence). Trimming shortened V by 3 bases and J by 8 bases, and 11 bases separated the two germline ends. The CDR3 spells CASSQLRRDEQFF. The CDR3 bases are TGTGCCAGCAGCCAGCTCCGGCGGGATGAGCAGTTCTTC.

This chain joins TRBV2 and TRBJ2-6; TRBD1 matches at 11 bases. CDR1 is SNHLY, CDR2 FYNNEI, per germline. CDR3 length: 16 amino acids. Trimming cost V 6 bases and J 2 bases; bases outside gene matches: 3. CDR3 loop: CASRRTGGAGANVLTF. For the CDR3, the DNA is TGTGCCAGCAGACGGACAGGGGGCGCTGGGGCCAACGTCCTGACTTTC.

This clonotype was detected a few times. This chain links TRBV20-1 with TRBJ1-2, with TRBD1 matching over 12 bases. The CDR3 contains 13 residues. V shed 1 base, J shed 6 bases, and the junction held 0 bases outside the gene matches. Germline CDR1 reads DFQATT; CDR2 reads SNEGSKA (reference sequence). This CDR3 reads CSARGDRGHGYTF. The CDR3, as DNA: TGCAGTGCTAGAGGGGACAGGGGGCATGGCTACACCTTC.

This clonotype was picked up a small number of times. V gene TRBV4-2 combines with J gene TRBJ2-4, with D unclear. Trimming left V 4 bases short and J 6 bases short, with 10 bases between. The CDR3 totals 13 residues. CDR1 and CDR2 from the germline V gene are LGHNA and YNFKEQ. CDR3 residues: CASSPHSGNIQYF. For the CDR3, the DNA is TGTGCCAGCAGCCCCCATAGTGGAAACATTCAGTACTTC.

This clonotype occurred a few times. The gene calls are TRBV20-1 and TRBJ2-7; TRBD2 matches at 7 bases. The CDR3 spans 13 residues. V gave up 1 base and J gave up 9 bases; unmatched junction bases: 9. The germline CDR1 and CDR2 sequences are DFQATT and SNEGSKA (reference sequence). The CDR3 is CSARGGSSYTQYF. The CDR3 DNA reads TGCAGTGCTAGAGGCGGGAGCAGCTACACGCAGTACTTC.

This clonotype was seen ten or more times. The CDR3: CASSLAVRKEEFF. The CDR3 bases are TGTGCCAGCAGCTTGGCCGTACGGAAAGAAGAGTTCTTC. The chain links TRBV5-5 to TRBJ2-1; D call uncertain. Germline assignment: CDR1 SGHKS and CDR2 YYEKEE (reference sequence). The V gene lost 0 bases and the J gene lost 14 bases, with 15 bases spanning the gap. This CDR3 is 13 amino acids long.

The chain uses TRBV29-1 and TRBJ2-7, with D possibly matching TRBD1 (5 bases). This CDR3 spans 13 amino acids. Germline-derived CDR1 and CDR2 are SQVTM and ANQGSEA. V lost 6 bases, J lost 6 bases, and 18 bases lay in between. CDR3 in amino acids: CSVPGQKEGEQYF. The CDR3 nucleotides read TGCAGCGTGCCCGGACAAAAGGAAGGCGAGCAGTACTTC.